The sequence of this T cell receptor beta chain was determined in a study of T-cell memory formation after mild COVID-19. Study-level points and caveats: Clones that shrank (day 15 to 85) were balanced CD4/CD8, whereas later expanders leaned CD4+. Pre-infection memory contained some responding clones, which suggested that cross-reactive memory had joined. Largely, contracting CD4+ clones fell within CM and EM, and contracting CD8+ clones within EMRA.

For this clonotype: Its cognate antigen is unknown.

TCRdb re-analysed the 5' RACE reads in MiXCR, keeping a single row per CDR3 protein. The data contain fewer than 30,000 distinct CDR3 sequences, 9.5% to 15% of them seen just once; the ten biggest clones take up roughly 15%. The V gene's germline CDR1 is MNHNY and CDR2 SVGAGI (reference sequence). V lost 0 bases, J lost 5 bases, and 14 bases lay in between. The CDR3 has 16 residues. The sequencing sample was made of PBMCs or a T cell subset sorted from them (not recorded which). This receptor was taken from an adult woman who had mild COVID-19 (a few samples of this study predate the infection). Cell type and time point are not known. This chain connects TRBV6-6 to TRBJ2-1, with a possible D match to TRBD1 (5 bases). The CDR3 DNA reads TGTGCCAGCAGTTACTCGAGCCAGGGTACCAACAATGAGCAGTTCTTC. Residues: CASSYSSQGTNNEQFF.